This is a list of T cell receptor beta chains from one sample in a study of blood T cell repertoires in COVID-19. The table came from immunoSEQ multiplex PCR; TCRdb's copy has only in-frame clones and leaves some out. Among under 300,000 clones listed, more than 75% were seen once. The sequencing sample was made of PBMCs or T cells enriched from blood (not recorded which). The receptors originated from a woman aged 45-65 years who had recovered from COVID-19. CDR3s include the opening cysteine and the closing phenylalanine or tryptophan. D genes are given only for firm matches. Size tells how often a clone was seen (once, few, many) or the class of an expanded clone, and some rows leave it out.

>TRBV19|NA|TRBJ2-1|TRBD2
CASSITGLAGYEQFF
TGTGCCAGTAGTATAACGGGACTAGCGGGATACGAGCAGTTCTTC
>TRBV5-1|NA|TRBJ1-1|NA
CASSLSGVSNTEAFF
TGCGCCAGCAGCTTGTCGGGGGTTTCGAACACTGAAGCTTTCTTT
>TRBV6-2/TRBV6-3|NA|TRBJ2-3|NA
CASSYGGGSSTDTQYF
TGTGCCAGCAGTTACGGCGGGGGCTCCAGCACAGATACGCAGTATTTT
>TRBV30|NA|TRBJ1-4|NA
CAWSLGGALEKLFF
TGTGCCTGGAGTCTAGGGGGGGCCCTGGAAAAACTGTTTTTT
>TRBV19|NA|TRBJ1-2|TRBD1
CASRPGGIRDYGYTF
TGTGCCAGTAGACCAGGGGGCATCAGGGACTATGGCTACACCTTC
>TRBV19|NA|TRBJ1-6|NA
CASSQRQSSSYNSPLHF
TGTGCCAGTAGCCAAAGACAGAGCAGCTCCTATAATTCACCCCTCCACTTT
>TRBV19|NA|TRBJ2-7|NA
CASSATSSPLEQYF
TGTGCCAGTAGTGCCACCTCGAGCCCCCTCGAGCAGTACTTC
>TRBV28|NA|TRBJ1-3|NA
CASSTPGSENTIYF
TGTGCCAGCAGCACCCCAGGTAGTGAAAACACCATATATTTT
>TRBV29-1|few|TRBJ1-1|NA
CSAGLFMNTEAFF
TGCAGCGCTGGACTGTTCATGAACACTGAAGCTTTCTTT
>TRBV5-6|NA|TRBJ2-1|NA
CASSLGGVLMRNEQFF
TGTGCCAGCAGCTTGGGCGGGGTACTTATGAGAAATGAGCAGTTCTTC
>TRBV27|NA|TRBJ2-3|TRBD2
CASSSTGTRGSDTQYF
TGTGCCAGCAGCTCGACCGGGACTAGGGGATCAGATACGCAGTATTTT
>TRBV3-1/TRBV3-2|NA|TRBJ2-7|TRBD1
CASSRDSYEQYF
TGTGCCAGCAGCCGGGACAGTTACGAGCAGTACTTC
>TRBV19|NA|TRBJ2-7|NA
CASSIGLTKSSYEQYF
TGTGCCAGTAGTATAGGACTAACCAAGAGCTCCTACGAGCAGTACTTC
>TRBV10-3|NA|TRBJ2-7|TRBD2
CAISESVSLAGNYEQYF
TGTGCCATCAGTGAGTCCGTTTCACTAGCGGGGAACTACGAGCAGTACTTC
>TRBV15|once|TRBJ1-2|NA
CATSRDRQDYGYTF
TGTGCCACCAGCAGAGATCGACAGGACTATGGCTACACCTTC
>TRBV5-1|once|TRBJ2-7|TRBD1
CASGGQGYEQYF
TGCGCCAGCGGAGGACAGGGCTACGAGCAGTACTTC
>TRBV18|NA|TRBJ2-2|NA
CASSPIAGTAGELFF
TGTGCCAGCTCACCAATAGCGGGGACAGCCGGGGAGCTGTTTTTT
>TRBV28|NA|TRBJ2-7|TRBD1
CASSRGTGVLDYEQYF
TGTGCCAGCAGCCGAGGGACAGGGGTTCTCGACTACGAGCAGTACTTC
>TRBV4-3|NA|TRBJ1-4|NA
CASSQEDGFGEKLFF
TGCGCCAGCAGCCAAGAGGATGGATTCGGGGAAAAACTGTTTTTT
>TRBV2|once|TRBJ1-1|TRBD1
CASTYGTGLHTEAFF
TGTGCCAGCACGTACGGGACAGGGCTCCACACTGAAGCTTTCTTT
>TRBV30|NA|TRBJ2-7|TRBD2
CAWDLAGGPQEQYF
TGTGCCTGGGATCTAGCGGGAGGGCCACAAGAGCAGTACTTC
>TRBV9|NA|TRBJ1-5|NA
CASSGGVVGTQHF
TGTGCCAGCAGTGGTGGGGTGGTCGGGACCCAGCATTTT
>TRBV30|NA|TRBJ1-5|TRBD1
CAWSRDSHNQPQHF
TGTGCCTGGAGCAGGGACAGCCACAATCAGCCCCAGCATTTT